This TCR beta chain was recovered during a study of T cells in Graves' hyperthyroidism and ophthalmopathy. Overall study results and limits: Most thyroid clonotypes with frequency above 0.001 were detected in blood.

RNA transcripts provided the source from which TCR beta CDR3 regions were amplified. HTBI primers drove first-round RT-PCR of the TCR CDR3. TCRdb reanalysed the multiplex PCR reads using MiXCR and keeps one entry per CDR3 protein. The sample has about 400,000 distinct CDR3 sequences, roughly 15% seen once. Diagnoses rested on clinical symptoms, serum thyroxine and TRAb, thyroid ultrasound and orbital computed tomography. This clonotype was recorded at least ten times. Its antigen remains unidentified. This CDR3 has 13 amino acids. Germline assignment: CDR1 MGHRA and CDR2 YSYEKL. With 1 base removed from V and 9 bases from J, the gap between germline ends came to 10 bases.

This receptor was obtained from a young man with Graves' ophthalmopathy. The V and J genes are TRBV4-1 and TRBJ2-1; no clear D. The source material was blood. DNA for the CDR3: TGCGCCAGCAGCCAAGTTGGCGGTATTGAGCAGTTCTTC. Translation: CASSQVGGIEQFF.